This TCR beta chain was retrieved from a study of blood T cell repertoires in COVID-19. As for the study in general: From the United States, Italy and Spain came samples of acute and convalescent COVID-19. PBMCs, B-cell-depleted T cells, or T cells were the source of the cDNA or gDNA that made up the material.

As originally analysed: Estimation of nucleated cell counts was performed using reference gene primer amplification. TCRdb's copy holds only in-frame clones and misses some; the assay was immunoSEQ multiplex PCR. V, J and clone size were drawn from that table, and D and trimming were deduced from the DNA. The table includes approximately 100,000 clones, around 81% detected once. This clone was counted once. Germline CDR1 SGHRS, CDR2 YFSETQ. CDR3 length: 13 residues. Deletions cut 3 bases from V and 8 bases from J, with 14 bases between. The specimen sequenced was peripheral blood. This TCR derives from a human donor in a cohort sampled during active COVID-19. V gene TRBV5-1 combines with J gene TRBJ1-1, with D possibly matching TRBD1 (6 bases). The CDR3 reads CASSYQGGEEAFF. CDR3 coding DNA: TGCGCCAGCAGCTACCAAGGGGGGGAAGAAGCTTTCTTT.